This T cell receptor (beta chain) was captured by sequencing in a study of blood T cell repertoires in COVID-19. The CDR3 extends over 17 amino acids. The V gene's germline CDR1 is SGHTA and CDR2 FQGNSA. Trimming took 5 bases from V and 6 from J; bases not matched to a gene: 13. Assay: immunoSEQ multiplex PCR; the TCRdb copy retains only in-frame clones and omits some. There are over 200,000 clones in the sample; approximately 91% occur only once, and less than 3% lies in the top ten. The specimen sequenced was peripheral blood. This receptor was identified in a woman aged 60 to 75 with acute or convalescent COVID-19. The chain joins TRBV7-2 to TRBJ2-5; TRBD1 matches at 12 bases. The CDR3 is CASSPHPGTGGGKTQYF. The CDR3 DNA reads TGTGCCAGCAGCCCCCATCCCGGGACAGGGGGCGGGAAGACCCAGTACTTC.